This entry is about one T cell receptor (beta chain). Its cognate antigen is unknown. The sample comes from a study of lymphopenia after photon versus proton radiotherapy. Study-wide points: Under photons, naive T cells and diversity fell while effector/memory populations rose. Larger post-nadir TCR diversity loss correlated inversely with survival in deceased patients.

This CDR3 is built from 15 residues. The V and J ends lost 5 bases and 0 bases respectively, with 14 bases between them. Germline V lookup: CDR1 SGHTA, CDR2 FQGNSA. Profiling relied on immunoSEQ multiplex PCR, and the TCRdb table lists in-frame clones only, not all of them. The sample carries approximately 58,000 clones, 80% to 90% recorded once. The chain uses TRBV7-2 and TRBJ2-7; possibly TRBD2 for D (7 bases). This TCR came from a man aged 50 to 59 with gastric cancer. Sequencing was performed on peripheral blood, taken from a patient treated with photon-based radiotherapy. CDR3 sequence: CASSLGGGSSYEQYF. The CDR3 nucleotides read TGTGCCAGCAGCCTAGGGGGGGGCAGCTCCTACGAGCAGTACTTC.